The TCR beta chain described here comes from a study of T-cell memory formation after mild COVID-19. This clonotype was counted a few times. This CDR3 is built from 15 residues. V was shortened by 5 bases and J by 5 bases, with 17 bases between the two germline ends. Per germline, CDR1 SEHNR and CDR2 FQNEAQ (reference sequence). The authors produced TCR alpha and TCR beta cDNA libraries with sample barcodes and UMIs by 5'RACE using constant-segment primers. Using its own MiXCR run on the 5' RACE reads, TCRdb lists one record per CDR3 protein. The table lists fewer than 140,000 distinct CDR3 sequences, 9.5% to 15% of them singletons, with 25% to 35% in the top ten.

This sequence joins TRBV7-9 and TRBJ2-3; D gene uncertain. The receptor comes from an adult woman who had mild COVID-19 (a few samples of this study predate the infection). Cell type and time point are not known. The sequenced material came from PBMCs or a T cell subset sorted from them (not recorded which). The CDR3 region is CASSPEDLQVDTQYF. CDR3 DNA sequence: TGTGCCAGCAGCCCTGAGGACCTGCAAGTAGATACGCAGTATTTT. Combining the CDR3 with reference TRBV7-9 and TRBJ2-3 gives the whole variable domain DTGVSQNPRHKITKRGQNVTFRCDPISEHNRLYWYRQTLGQGPEFLTYFQNEAQLEKSRLLSDRFSAERPKGSFSTLEIQRTEQGDSAMYLCASSPEDLQVDTQYFGPGTRLTVL.